Here is one T cell receptor (beta chain) with its context. The sample comes from a study of blood T cell repertoires in COVID-19. As handled by the study authors: Reference gene primer amplification in the assay estimated nucleated cell counts. The data were produced by immunoSEQ multiplex PCR, yet TCRdb's version contains in-frame clones alone and is incomplete. D and trimming were read from the DNA, whereas the V and J calls and clone size are those reported in that table. Of approximately 240,000 clones listed, roughly 84% are singletons. V trimming: 0 bases; J trimming: 4 bases; junction bases outside the gene matches: 15. Looked up from germline, CDR1 is SQVTM and CDR2 is ANQGSEA. The length of the CDR3 is 19 residues.

This TCR was sampled from a woman aged 25 to 39 who had recovered from COVID-19. The chain recombines TRBV29-1 with TRBJ2-3, with 11 nucleotides matching TRBD2. Sequences were obtained from peripheral blood. In DNA, the CDR3 is TGCAGCGTTGAAGATATAGGGCTAGCGGGAGGTTCGATCCCAGATACGCAGTATTTT. Amino acids: CSVEDIGLAGGSIPDTQYF.